What follows is one T cell receptor (beta chain) and its context. The antigen remains undetermined. The primer mix had 60 V beta and 13 J beta primers. Produced via immunoSEQ multiplex PCR; TCRdb's table is partial and in-frame only. Counted here are about 73,000 clones, over 75% occurring once; the ten biggest clones make up around 1.9%. The record originates from a study of glioma-infiltrating T cells after dendritic cell vaccination. Study information: At biweekly intervals, patients got three intradermal dendritic cell vaccine injections.

The CDR3 runs 14 residues. V was clipped by 4 bases and J by 2 bases, with 12 bases between them. CDR1 is SGHTS and CDR2 is YDEGEE in the germline V gene. Overall study results and limits: Longer survival after dendritic cell vaccination followed higher pretreatment TIL content.

The sample here was blood, taken before dendritic cell vaccination. The chain joins TRBV5-8 to TRBJ1-2; TRBD1 is a possible D gene (5 bases). This clonotype was obtained from a human donor with glioblastoma. The CDR3 DNA follows: TGTGCCAGCAGCCCGCAGGGTCGGAACTATGGCTACACCTTC. Translating gives CASSPQGRNYGYTF.